Included here is one TCR beta chain sequence, with context. Its binding antigen is unknown. Base qualities are not provided; no much larger clone lies one nucleotide away. This entry belongs to a study of T cells in localized non-small cell lung cancer (dated by TCRdb to the early 2020s). As for the study more broadly: Comparing tumors with uninvolved tumor-adjacent lungs, the study looked at the T cell repertoires of 200 to 250 patients with early-stage NSCLC. Of the NSCLC patients, 120 to 150 were male and approximately 100 were female, and the mean age was about 69 years. The cohort consisted of 200 to 300 treatment-naive NSCLC patients whose localized lung tumors had been resected. Beyond this particular receptor, the publication reports: Uninvolved tumor-adjacent lung showed the highest T cell clonality, higher than tumor, which suggests more focused antigenic responses in the uninvolved tumor-adjacent lung. Because multi-region tumor sequencing was not done, intratumor heterogeneity could not be ruled out. A median of roughly 58 of the top 100 tumor clones were detected in paired uninvolved adjacent lung, and 25 to 35 of these tumor clones were also found among the top 100 clones of the paired uninvolved adjacent lung. Longer overall survival was associated with higher T cell density in blood, whereas shorter survival was associated with higher clonality in adjacent lung. Since the design was exploratory, TCR variables were selected using unadjusted p-values with no false-discovery rate correction.

At diagnosis, tumor, uninvolved tumor-adjacent lung and peripheral blood were collected and then preserved as a mix of FFPE and fresh-frozen material. Blood samples were analyzed as peripheral blood mononuclear cells for TCR repertoire profiling. The immunoSEQ Assay was used to sequence TCR beta CDR3 regions from DNA. As for the authors' bioinformatics: T cell density was computed as TCR beta template counts normalized to usable DNA estimated by amplifying housekeeping genes. The preseqR package was used to estimate richness by extrapolating to 400,000 templates for PBMC samples and to 120,000 templates for tissue samples. Clonality was taken to be one minus Pielou's evenness. To identify tissue-enriched TCRs, differential abundance testing was run on productive amino-acid clonotypes with a minimum total count of 5 and an alpha of 0.1. The Jaccard Index and the Morisita Overlap Index were used to quantify repertoire overlap between compartments. GLIPH grouped TCR beta CDR3s together with public tetramer-defined viral CDR3s, and a viral motif had to include at least three viral sequences and also show V-gene enrichment. TCRdb's version of the immuneACCESS table is confined to in-frame rearrangements and falls short of the full clone set. An unresolved V gene accounts for under half of the shortfall where checked; the remainder is of unknown origin. V and J calls and clone size are copied from that table; D and trimming were computed from the DNA. The sample table contains tens of thousands of clones; only one count was recorded for 60% to 85% of them. 15% to 20% of the sample lies in the top ten.

Taken from cysteine to phenylalanine, the CDR3 has 14 residues. Of the read, only the CDR3 DNA is kept; its 42 bases are in frame from base 1. CDR1 and CDR2 are read off the germline V gene as MGHRA and YSYEKL. The V end loses 4 bases and the J end loses 7 bases, and a stretch of 14 bases separates them. The sample in question was PBMCs, obtained before any cancer treatment. The TCR comes from a man aged 35-75 years with stage II squamous cell lung carcinoma. This chain is built from TRBV4-1 and TRBJ1-3, with the D gene too uncertain to name. The sequenced DNA: TGCGCCAGCAGCCTATCCGACCGGGCGAACACCATATATTTT. The encoded protein is CASSLSDRANTIYF.